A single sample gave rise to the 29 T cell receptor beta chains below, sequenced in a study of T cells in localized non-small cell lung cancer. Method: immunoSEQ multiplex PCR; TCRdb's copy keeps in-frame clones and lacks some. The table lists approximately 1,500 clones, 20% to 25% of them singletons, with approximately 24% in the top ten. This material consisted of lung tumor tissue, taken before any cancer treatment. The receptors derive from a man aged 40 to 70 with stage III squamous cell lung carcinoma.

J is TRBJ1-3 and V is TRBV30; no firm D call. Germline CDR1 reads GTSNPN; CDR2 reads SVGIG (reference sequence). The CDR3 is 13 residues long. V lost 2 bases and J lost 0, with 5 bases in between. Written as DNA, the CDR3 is TGTGCCTGGAGTATAAACTCTGGAAACACCATATATTTT. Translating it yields CAWSINSGNTIYF.

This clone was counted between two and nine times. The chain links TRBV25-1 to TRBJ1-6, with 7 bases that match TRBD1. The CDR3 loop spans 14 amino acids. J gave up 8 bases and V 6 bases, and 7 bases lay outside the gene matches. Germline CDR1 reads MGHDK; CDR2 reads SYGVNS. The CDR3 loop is CASRGTGDYSPLHF. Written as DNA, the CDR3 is TGTGCCAGCAGGGGAACAGGGGACTATTCACCCCTCCACTTT.

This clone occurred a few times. The CDR3 region has the DNA TGTGCCAGCAGTTACTCGAGAGGGCGGCGGCACGACGGCTACACCTTC. Protein: CASSYSRGRRHDGYTF. The chain couples TRBV6-8 to TRBJ1-2; no firm D call. The ends were cut back, 0 bases at V and 8 bases at J, with 19 bases in the middle. Germline CDR1 reads MNHGY; CDR2 reads SAAAGT. The CDR3 has 16 residues.

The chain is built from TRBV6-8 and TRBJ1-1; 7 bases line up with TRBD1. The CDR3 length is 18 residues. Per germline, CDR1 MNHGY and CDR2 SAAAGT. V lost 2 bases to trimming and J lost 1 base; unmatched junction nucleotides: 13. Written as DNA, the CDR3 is TGTGCCAGCAGTTACCCTCCTCAACAGGGGACCAAGAACACTGAAGCTTTCTTT. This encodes CASSYPPQQGTKNTEAFF.

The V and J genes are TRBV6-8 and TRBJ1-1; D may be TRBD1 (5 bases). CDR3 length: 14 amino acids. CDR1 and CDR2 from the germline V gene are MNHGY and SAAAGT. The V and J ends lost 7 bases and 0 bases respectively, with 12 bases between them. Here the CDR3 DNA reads TGTGCCAGCACTCGGGACCCATTGAACACTGAAGCTTTCTTT. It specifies CASTRDPLNTEAFF.

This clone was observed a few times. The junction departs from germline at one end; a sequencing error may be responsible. In DNA form, the CDR3 reads TGTGCCAGTCAAGACCTAGCGGGCCCTTTTAGGCTCTTC. Amino acid sequence: CASQDLAGPFRLF. V is TRBV6-8 and J is TRBJ2-1, with TRBD2 identical over 8 bases. The germline CDR1 and CDR2 sequences are MNHGY and SAAAGT. CDR3 length: 13 amino acids.

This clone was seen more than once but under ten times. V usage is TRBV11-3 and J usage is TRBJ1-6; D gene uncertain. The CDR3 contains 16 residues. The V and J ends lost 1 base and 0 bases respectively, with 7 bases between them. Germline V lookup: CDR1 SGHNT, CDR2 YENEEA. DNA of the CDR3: TGTGCCAGCAGCTTAGGGTCAAACTCCTATAATTCACCCCTCCACTTT. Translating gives CASSLGSNSYNSPLHF.

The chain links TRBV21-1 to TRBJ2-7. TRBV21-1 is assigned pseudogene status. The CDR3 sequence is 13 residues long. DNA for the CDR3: TGTGCCAGCAGCTCCGGGGGCGGCTACGAGCAGTACTTC. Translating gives CASSSGGGYEQYF.

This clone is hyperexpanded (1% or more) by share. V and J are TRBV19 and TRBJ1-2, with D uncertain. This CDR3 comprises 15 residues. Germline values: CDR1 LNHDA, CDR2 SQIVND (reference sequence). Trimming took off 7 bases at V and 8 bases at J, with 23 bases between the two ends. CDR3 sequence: CASKRVVGGSGGYTF. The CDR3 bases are TGTGCCAGTAAGAGGGTGGTTGGAGGTTCGGGAGGCTACACCTTC. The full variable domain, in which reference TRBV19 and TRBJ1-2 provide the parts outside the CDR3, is DGGITQSPKYLFRKEGQNVTLSCEQNLNHDAMYWYRQDPGQGLRLIYYSQIVNDFQKGDIAEGYSVSREKKESFPLTVTSAQKNPTAFYLCASKRVVGGSGGYTFGSGTRLTVV.

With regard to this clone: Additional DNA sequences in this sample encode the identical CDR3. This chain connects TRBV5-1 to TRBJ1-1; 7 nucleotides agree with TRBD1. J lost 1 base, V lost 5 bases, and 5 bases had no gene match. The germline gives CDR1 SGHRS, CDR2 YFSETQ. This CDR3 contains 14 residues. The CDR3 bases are TGCGCCAGCAGTCCCGGGACAGCGAACACTGAAGCTTTCTTT. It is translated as CASSPGTANTEAFF.

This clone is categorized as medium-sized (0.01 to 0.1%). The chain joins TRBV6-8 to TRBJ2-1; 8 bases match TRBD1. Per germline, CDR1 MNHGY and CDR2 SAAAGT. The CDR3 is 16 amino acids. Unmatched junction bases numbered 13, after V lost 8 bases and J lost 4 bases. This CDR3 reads CASARAGQGEYNEQFF. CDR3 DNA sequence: TGTGCCAGCGCGCGGGCCGGACAGGGAGAGTACAATGAGCAGTTCTTC.

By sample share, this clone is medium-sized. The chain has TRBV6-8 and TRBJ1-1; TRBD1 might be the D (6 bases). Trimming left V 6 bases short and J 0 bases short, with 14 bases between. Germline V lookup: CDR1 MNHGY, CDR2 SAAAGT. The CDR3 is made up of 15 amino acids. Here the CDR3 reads CASRVQGSLNTEAFF. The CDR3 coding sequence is TGTGCCAGCAGAGTACAGGGCTCGCTGAACACTGAAGCTTTCTTT.

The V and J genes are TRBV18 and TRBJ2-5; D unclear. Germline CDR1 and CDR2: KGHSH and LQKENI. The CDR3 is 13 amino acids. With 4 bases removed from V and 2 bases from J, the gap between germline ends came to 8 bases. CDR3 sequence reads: CASSQLLQETQYF. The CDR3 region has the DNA TGTGCCAGCTCACAACTCCTTCAAGAGACCCAGTACTTC.

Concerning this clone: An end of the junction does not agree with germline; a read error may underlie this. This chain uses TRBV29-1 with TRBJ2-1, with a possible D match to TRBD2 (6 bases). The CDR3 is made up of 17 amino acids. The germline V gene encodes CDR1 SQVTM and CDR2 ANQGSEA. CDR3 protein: CSAEDTRTSRQYNEQFF. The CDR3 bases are TGCAGCGCTGAAGACACGCGTACTAGCAGACAGTACAATGAGCAGTTCTTC.

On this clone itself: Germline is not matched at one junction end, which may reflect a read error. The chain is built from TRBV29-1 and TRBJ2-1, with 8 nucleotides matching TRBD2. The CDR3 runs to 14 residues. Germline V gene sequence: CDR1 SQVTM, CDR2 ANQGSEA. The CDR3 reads CSVEGTRIYNEQFF. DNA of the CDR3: TGCAGCGTCGAAGGGACTAGAATCTACAATGAGCAGTTCTTC.

CDR3 DNA: TGTGCCAGCAGTTTTGATAACTATGGCTACACCTTC. As protein: CASSFDNYGYTF. This chain connects TRBV28 to TRBJ1-2; D unresolved. The CDR3 extends over 12 amino acids. Between the trimmed V and J ends, which lost 3 bases and 1 base, there was a span of 3 bases. Germline V gene sequence: CDR1 MDHEN, CDR2 SYDVKM.

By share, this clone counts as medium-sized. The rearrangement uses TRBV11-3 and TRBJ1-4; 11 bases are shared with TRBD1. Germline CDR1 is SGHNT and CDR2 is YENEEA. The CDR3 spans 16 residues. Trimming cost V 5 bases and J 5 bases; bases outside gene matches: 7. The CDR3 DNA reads TGTGCCAGCAGCCAGGACAGGGGGCGCCGGAATGAAAAACTGTTTTTT. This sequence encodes CASSQDRGRRNEKLFF.

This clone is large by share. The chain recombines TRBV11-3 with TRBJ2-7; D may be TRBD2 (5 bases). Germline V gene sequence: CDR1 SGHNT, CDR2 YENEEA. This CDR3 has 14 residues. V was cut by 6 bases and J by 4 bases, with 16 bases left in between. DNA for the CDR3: TGTGCCAGCAGTAATATGGACGGGATATACGAGCAGTACTTC. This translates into CASSNMDGIYEQYF. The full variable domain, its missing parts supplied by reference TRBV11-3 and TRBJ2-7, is EAGVVQSPRYKIIEKKQPVAFWCNPISGHNTLYWYLQNLGQGPELLIRYENEEAVDDSQLPKDRFSAERLKGVDSTLKIQPAELGDSAVYLCASSNMDGIYEQYFGPGTRLTVT.

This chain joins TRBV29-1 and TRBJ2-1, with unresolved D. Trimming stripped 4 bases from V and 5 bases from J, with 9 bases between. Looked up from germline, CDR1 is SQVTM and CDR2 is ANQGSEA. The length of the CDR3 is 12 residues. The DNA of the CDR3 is TGCAGCGTTGGTCGGTGGGACAATGAGCAGTTCTTC. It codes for CSVGRWDNEQFF.

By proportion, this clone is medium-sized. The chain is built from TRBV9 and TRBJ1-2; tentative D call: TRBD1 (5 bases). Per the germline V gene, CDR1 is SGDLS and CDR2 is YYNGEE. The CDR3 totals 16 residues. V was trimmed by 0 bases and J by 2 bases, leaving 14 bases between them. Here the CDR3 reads CASSVAGQGRNYGYTF. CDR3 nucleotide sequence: TGTGCCAGCAGCGTAGCCGGCCAGGGTAGGAACTATGGCTACACCTTC.

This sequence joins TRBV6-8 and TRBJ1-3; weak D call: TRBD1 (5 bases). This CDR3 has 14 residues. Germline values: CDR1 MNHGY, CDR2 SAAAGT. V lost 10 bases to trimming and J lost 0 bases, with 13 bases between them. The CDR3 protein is CATAQESSGNTIYF. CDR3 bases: TGTGCCACGGCACAGGAGAGCTCTGGAAACACCATATATTTT.

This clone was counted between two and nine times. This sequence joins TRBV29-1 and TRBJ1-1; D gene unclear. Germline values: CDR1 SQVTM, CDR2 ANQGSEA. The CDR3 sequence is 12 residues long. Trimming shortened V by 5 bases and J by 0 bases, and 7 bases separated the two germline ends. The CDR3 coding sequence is TGCAGCGTTAGGCGGATGAACACTGAAGCTTTCTTT. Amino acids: CSVRRMNTEAFF.

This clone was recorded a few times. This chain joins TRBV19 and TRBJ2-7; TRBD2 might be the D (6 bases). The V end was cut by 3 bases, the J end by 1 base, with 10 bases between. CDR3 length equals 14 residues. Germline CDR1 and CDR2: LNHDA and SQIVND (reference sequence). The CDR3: CASSITGVSYEQYF. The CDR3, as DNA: TGTGCCAGTAGTATTACGGGGGTATCCTACGAGCAGTACTTC.

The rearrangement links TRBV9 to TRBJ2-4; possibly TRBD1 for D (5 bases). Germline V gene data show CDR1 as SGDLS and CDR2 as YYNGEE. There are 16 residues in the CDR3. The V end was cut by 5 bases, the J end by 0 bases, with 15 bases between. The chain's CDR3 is CASSQGQGLAKNIQYF. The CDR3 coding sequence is TGTGCCAGCAGTCAGGGTCAGGGCCTAGCCAAAAACATTCAGTACTTC. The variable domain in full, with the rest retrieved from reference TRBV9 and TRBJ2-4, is DSGVTQTPKHLITATGQRVTLRCSPRSGDLSVYWYQQSLDQGLQFLIQYYNGEERAKGNILERFSAQQFPDLHSELNLSSLELGDSALYFCASSQGQGLAKNIQYFGAGTRLSVL.

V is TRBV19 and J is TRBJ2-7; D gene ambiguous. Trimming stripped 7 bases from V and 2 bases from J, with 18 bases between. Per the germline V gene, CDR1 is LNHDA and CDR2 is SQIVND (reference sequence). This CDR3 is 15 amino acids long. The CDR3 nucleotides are TGTGCCAGTACCCTACGCGGTGGGTCGGCCTACGAGCAGTACTTC. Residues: CASTLRGGSAYEQYF.

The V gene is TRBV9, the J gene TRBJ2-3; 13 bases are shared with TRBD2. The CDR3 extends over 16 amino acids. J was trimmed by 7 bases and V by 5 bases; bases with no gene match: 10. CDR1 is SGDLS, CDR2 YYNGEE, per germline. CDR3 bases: TGTGCCAGCAGTACTAGCGGGAGGGCCGGGACGAATACGCAGTATTTT. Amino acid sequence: CASSTSGRAGTNTQYF.

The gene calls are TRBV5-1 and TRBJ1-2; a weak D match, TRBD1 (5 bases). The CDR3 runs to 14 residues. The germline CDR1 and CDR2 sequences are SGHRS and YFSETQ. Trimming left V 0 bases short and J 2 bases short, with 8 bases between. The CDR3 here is CASSLGGANYGYTF. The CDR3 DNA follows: TGCGCCAGCAGCTTGGGAGGGGCCAACTATGGCTACACCTTC.

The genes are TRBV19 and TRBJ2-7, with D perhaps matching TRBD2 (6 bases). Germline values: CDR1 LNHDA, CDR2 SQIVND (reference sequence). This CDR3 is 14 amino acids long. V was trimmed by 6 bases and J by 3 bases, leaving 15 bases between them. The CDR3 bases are TGTGCCAGTAGCCTAGGAGGGCCCCTCTACGAGCAGTACTTC. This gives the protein CASSLGGPLYEQYF.

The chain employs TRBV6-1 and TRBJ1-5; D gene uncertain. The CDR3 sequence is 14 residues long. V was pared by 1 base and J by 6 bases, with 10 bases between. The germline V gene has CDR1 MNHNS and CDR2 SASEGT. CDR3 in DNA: TGTGCCAGCAGTGAAGAAGGGTGGGGTCAGCCCCAGCATTTT. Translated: CASSEEGWGQPQHF.